Listed here are 31 T cell receptor beta chains from one sample, sequenced in a study of T-cell memory formation after mild COVID-19. TCRdb re-derived calls from the 5' RACE reads in MiXCR, one entry per CDR3 protein. The table has more than 110,000 distinct CDR3 sequences, approximately 25% seen once. Sequenced material: PBMCs or a T cell subset sorted from them (not recorded which). The receptors stem from an adult woman who had mild COVID-19 (a few samples of this study predate the infection). Cell type and time point are not known.

The chain recombines TRBV19 with TRBJ1-1; D gene ambiguous. The CDR3 totals 12 residues. Germline lookup yields CDR1 LNHDA and CDR2 SQIVND (reference sequence). Trimming stripped 5 bases from V and 4 bases from J, with 8 bases between. The CDR3 is CASSWGGTEAFF. DNA of the CDR3: TGTGCCAGTAGTTGGGGAGGCACTGAAGCTTTCTTT.

This clonotype was detected only a few times. The gene calls are TRBV20-1 and TRBJ2-3, with D unclear. The V end lost 0 bases, the J end lost 6 bases, and 13 bases lay between the germline ends. Germline CDR1 is DFQATT and CDR2 is SNEGSKA (reference sequence). The CDR3 is 14 residues long. CDR3 in DNA: TGCAGTGCTAGAGACGTGGATCTAACGGATACGCAGTATTTT. As protein: CSARDVDLTDTQYF.

This CDR3 is CASSQDPGHSGNTIYF. The CDR3 DNA reads TGCGCCAGCAGCCAAGATCCAGGGCACTCTGGAAACACCATATATTTT. The chain is built from TRBV4-1 and TRBJ1-3, with D possibly TRBD1 on 5 matching bases. V was cut by 0 bases and J by 0 bases, with 9 bases left in between. CDR1 MGHRA and CDR2 YSYEKL come from the germline V gene. The CDR3 is 16 amino acids.

This clonotype appeared a few times. This sequence joins TRBV19 and TRBJ2-7; no reliable D call. CDR3 length: 14 residues. Germline values: CDR1 LNHDA, CDR2 SQIVND (reference sequence). Trimming took 5 bases from V and 3 from J, leaving 14 bases between them. CDR3 coding DNA: TGTGCCAGTAGTCCAGGCCCCACCGGCTACGAGCAGTACTTC. Encoded protein: CASSPGPTGYEQYF.

In its sample, this clonotype was seen a few times. The V gene is TRBV19, the J gene TRBJ1-2; D ambiguous. CDR1 and CDR2 (germline): LNHDA, SQIVND (reference sequence). The CDR3 loop spans 13 amino acids. Trimming removed 9 bases at V and 0 bases at J, with 11 bases between. The CDR3 bases are TGTGCCAGCGCTAAGACCGCTAACTATGGCTACACCTTC. Encoded protein: CASAKTANYGYTF. Supplemented by reference TRBV19 and TRBJ1-2, the full variable domain reads DGGITQSPKYLFRKEGQNVTLSCEQNLNHDAMYWYRQDPGQGLRLIYYSQIVNDFQKGDIAEGYSVSREKKESFPLTVTSAQKNPTAFYLCASAKTANYGYTFGSGTRLTVV.

This clonotype was observed a handful of times. The V call is TRBV10-3, the J call TRBJ2-5, with TRBD2 matching over 9 bases. The germline CDR1 and CDR2 sequences are ENHRY and SYGVKD. This CDR3 is built from 14 residues. After removal of 8 bases from V and 4 bases from J, the junction contained 8 bases not matched to a gene. In nucleotides, the CDR3 is TGTGCCATCGGAACACCGGGACTAGCAGAGACCCAGTACTTC. This gives the protein CAIGTPGLAETQYF.

This clonotype has a handful of counts. The chain recombines TRBV5-1 with TRBJ1-1; 7 positions agree with TRBD1. CDR3 length: 14 residues. Germline CDR1 is SGHRS and CDR2 is YFSETQ. The V and J ends lost 4 bases and 3 bases, in that order; junction bases with no gene match: 6. DNA for the CDR3: TGCGCCAGCAGCCCAGGGACAGCACACACTGAAGCTTTCTTT. Translated, it gives CASSPGTAHTEAFF.

The rearrangement joins TRBV14 to TRBJ2-7; 9 nucleotides agree with TRBD1. The CDR3 runs 14 residues. J was trimmed by 3 bases and V by 4 bases; bases with no gene match: 4. Germline CDR1 and CDR2: SGHDN and FVKESK. The CDR3 loop reads CASSRQTGGYEQYF. In DNA, the CDR3 is TGTGCCAGCAGCCGACAGACAGGGGGCTACGAGCAGTACTTC.

The chain recombines TRBV7-9 with TRBJ2-3; D remains ambiguous. Germline CDR1 and CDR2: SEHNR and FQNEAQ (reference sequence). V lost 4 bases and J lost 0, with 11 bases in between. The CDR3 contains 15 residues. CDR3 nucleotide sequence: TGTGCCAGCAGCTCTCCGCGCCAAAGCACAGATACGCAGTATTTT. This encodes CASSSPRQSTDTQYF.

The chain has TRBV10-2 and TRBJ1-1, with D possibly matching TRBD1 (5 bases). CDR1 is WSHSY, CDR2 SAAADI, per germline. The V gene lost 2 bases and the J gene lost 0 bases, with 7 bases spanning the gap. CDR3 size: 14 residues. The CDR3 DNA reads TGCGCCAGCAGTGAGGACAGCATGAACACTGAAGCTTTCTTT. Translated: CASSEDSMNTEAFF.

This clonotype was seen more than once but under ten times. The CDR3 nucleotides are TGTGCCAGCAGCCATGATGAGACCCAGTACTTC. Translation gives CASSHDETQYF. The rearrangement uses TRBV3-1 and TRBJ2-5, with D uncertain. The CDR3 contains 11 residues. CDR1 is LGHDT and CDR2 is YNNKEL in the germline V gene (reference sequence). The ends were cut back, 3 bases at V and 5 bases at J, with 4 bases in the middle.

This chain links TRBV12-3 or TRBV12-4 with TRBJ2-1; 14 bases are shared with TRBD2. The length of the CDR3 is 15 residues. V trimming: 8 bases; J trimming: 4 bases; junction bases outside the gene matches: 4. CDR3: CASGTSGGFYNEQFF. For the CDR3, the DNA is TGTGCCAGCGGGACTAGCGGGGGATTTTACAATGAGCAGTTCTTC.

The chain combines TRBV6-2 or TRBV6-3 with TRBJ1-1; the D gene is possibly TRBD1 (6 bases). V was cut by 6 bases and J by 1 base, with 18 bases left in between. In germline, CDR1 is MNHEY, CDR2 SVGEGT. The CDR3 covers 16 residues. The CDR3 DNA sequence: TGTGCCAGCAGGACAGGCCCCCTCGACGGGAACACTGAAGCTTTCTTT. It yields the protein CASRTGPLDGNTEAFF.

This clonotype was found a few times. This chain uses TRBV12-3 or TRBV12-4 with TRBJ2-1, with 9 positions matching TRBD1. There are 15 residues in the CDR3. V lost 4 bases and J lost 6; bases outside the gene matches: 7. CDR3: CASSSPGTGSNEQFF. The CDR3 DNA sequence: TGTGCCAGCAGTTCCCCCGGGACAGGGAGCAATGAGCAGTTCTTC.

This clonotype was detected a few times. J is TRBJ1-2 and V is TRBV20-1; 7 bases agree with TRBD1. Trimming took 3 bases from V and 1 from J; bases not matched to a gene: 14. The V gene's germline CDR1 is DFQATT and CDR2 SNEGSKA (reference sequence). CDR3 length: 17 residues. Here the CDR3 DNA reads TGCAGTGCTAGCCCCGTACAGGGGAGATACCTTAACTATGGCTACACCTTC. Protein sequence: CSASPVQGRYLNYGYTF.

The chain employs TRBV12-3 or TRBV12-4 and TRBJ2-7, with D possibly matching TRBD2 (5 bases). Trimming removed 3 bases at V and 6 bases at J, with 12 bases between. CDR3 length equals 13 residues. CDR3: CASSLDWASEQYF. CDR3 sequence (DNA): TGTGCCAGCAGTTTGGACTGGGCGAGCGAGCAGTACTTC.

This clonotype was found a few times. The gene calls are TRBV4-3 and TRBJ2-3, with 8 nucleotides matching TRBD2. The ends lost 2 bases at V and 1 base at J; junction bases unmatched: 2. This CDR3 region has 15 residues. Looked up from germline, CDR1 is LGHNA and CDR2 is YSLEER. The CDR3 coding sequence is TGCGCCAGCAGCCAACCGACTAGCGGCACAGATACGCAGTATTTT. Encoded protein: CASSQPTSGTDTQYF.

This clonotype has just a few counts. The chain carries TRBV9 and TRBJ1-2, with D uncertain. The CDR3 totals 14 residues. From germline, CDR1 is SGDLS and CDR2 YYNGEE. Trimming removed 0 bases from V and 4 bases from J, with 10 bases in between. CDR3: CASSVGNSLYGYTF. CDR3 in DNA: TGTGCCAGCAGCGTAGGTAACAGTCTCTATGGCTACACCTTC.

This clonotype was detected a few times. This rearrangement joins TRBV7-9 to TRBJ2-3; 7 bases agree with TRBD2. The CDR3 sequence is 15 residues long. Looked up from germline, CDR1 is SEHNR and CDR2 is FQNEAQ (reference sequence). Trimming at V came to 3 bases and at J to 5 bases, leaving 8 bases not matched to a gene. The CDR3 here is CASSFLGGAKDTQYF. The DNA of the CDR3 is TGTGCCAGCAGCTTCTTGGGAGGGGCGAAAGATACGCAGTATTTT.

This clonotype was seen a few times. The chain carries TRBV7-2 and TRBJ1-1; perhaps TRBD1 as D (6 bases). CDR1 SGHTA and CDR2 FQGNSA come from the germline V gene. CDR3 length: 14 amino acids. Between the trimmed V and J ends, which lost 2 bases and 4 bases, there was a span of 11 bases. The CDR3 nucleotides are TGTGCCAGCAGCTTAAATCCCAGGGGCACTGAAGCTTTCTTT. Its translation is CASSLNPRGTEAFF.

This clonotype was found a few times. This chain uses TRBV29-1 with TRBJ2-1; D might be TRBD2 (6 bases). The CDR3 is made up of 14 amino acids. V was clipped by 4 bases and J by 6 bases, with 16 bases between them. Germline CDR1 reads SQVTM; CDR2 reads ANQGSEA. The chain's CDR3 is CSVAGSNRGNEQFF. CDR3 nucleotides: TGCAGCGTTGCCGGGAGTAATAGGGGCAATGAGCAGTTCTTC.

The sample holds a few counts of this clonotype. This rearrangement joins TRBV5-1 to TRBJ2-3; 12 bases are a match to TRBD1. With V trimmed by 4 bases and J by 4 bases, 4 bases remained unmatched. The length of the CDR3 is 15 residues. Germline CDR1 SGHRS, CDR2 YFSETQ. The CDR3 loop reads CASSAGTGGPDTQYF. The CDR3 DNA is TGCGCCAGCAGCGCCGGGACAGGGGGCCCAGATACGCAGTATTTT.

V and J are TRBV10-2 and TRBJ1-2; a possible D gene is TRBD1 (5 bases). The CDR3 sequence is 16 residues long. Trimming took off 3 bases at V and 4 bases at J, with 18 bases between the two ends. In germline, CDR1 is WSHSY, CDR2 SAAADI. CDR3 sequence: CASSDWVRVGSYGYTF. The CDR3, as DNA: TGCGCCAGCAGTGATTGGGTCAGGGTTGGCAGCTATGGCTACACCTTC.

This clonotype was seen a few times. The CDR3 spells CASSLAPGGRDQPQHF. CDR3 in DNA: TGTGCCAGCAGTTTAGCGCCCGGGGGCAGGGATCAGCCCCAGCATTTT. J is TRBJ1-5 and V is TRBV12-3 or TRBV12-4, with a possible D match to TRBD1 (6 bases). The CDR3 runs 16 residues. Trimming stripped 0 bases from V and 5 bases from J, with 14 bases between.

This clonotype has at least ten counts. This rearrangement joins TRBV4-3 to TRBJ2-7, with TRBD2 identical over 12 bases. V trimming: 5 bases; J trimming: 4 bases; junction bases outside the gene matches: 6. Germline CDR1 LGHNA, CDR2 YSLEER. The CDR3 extends over 15 amino acids. The CDR3 is CASSLDGTSGYEQYF. The DNA for the CDR3 is TGCGCCAGCAGCTTAGACGGGACTAGCGGGTACGAGCAGTACTTC.

A few counts support this clonotype. The chain has TRBV12-3 or TRBV12-4 and TRBJ1-5; perhaps TRBD1 as D (5 bases). V shed 8 bases and J shed 5 bases, with 16 bases lying between them. The length of the CDR3 is 14 residues. The CDR3 spells CASWSGGYYQPQHF. CDR3 DNA: TGTGCCAGCTGGTCCGGGGGTTATTATCAGCCCCAGCATTTT.

The V and J genes are TRBV7-2 and TRBJ2-5; possibly TRBD2 for D (7 bases). Germline-derived CDR1 and CDR2 are SGHTA and FQGNSA. The CDR3 sequence is 16 residues long. Trimming took off 1 base at V and 0 bases at J, with 12 bases between the two ends. CDR3 sequence reads: CASSLDGGRYQETQYF. The CDR3 region has the DNA TGTGCCAGCAGCTTAGACGGGGGGCGGTACCAAGAGACCCAGTACTTC.

The chain combines TRBV7-9 with TRBJ1-1, with a tentative D call TRBD1 (6 bases). V was clipped by 5 bases and J by 5 bases, with 18 bases between them. This CDR3 has 15 residues. Per germline, CDR1 SEHNR and CDR2 FQNEAQ (reference sequence). The CDR3 sequence is CASSPPKGVRTEAFF. CDR3 coding DNA: TGTGCCAGCAGCCCCCCGAAGGGGGTCAGAACTGAAGCTTTCTTT.

This chain links TRBV27 with TRBJ2-5, with a weak D call TRBD2 (6 bases). Trimming removed 3 bases from V and 3 bases from J, with 17 bases in between. Germline loops: CDR1 MNHEY, CDR2 SMNVEV (reference sequence). The CDR3 is made up of 16 amino acids. The CDR3 bases are TGTGCCAGCAGTTTGATAGTCGCAGGGAGGAAAGAGACCCAGTACTTC. Translation: CASSLIVAGRKETQYF.

This clonotype turned up a few times. The chain combines TRBV20-1 with TRBJ1-6; no definite D call. The germline CDR1 and CDR2 sequences are DFQATT and SNEGSKA (reference sequence). The CDR3 consists of 14 residues. V lost 0 bases to trimming and J lost 10 bases, with 13 bases between them. CDR3 coding DNA: TGCAGTGCTAGAGATCGGGAGGGCCGGTCACCCCTCCACTTT. Its protein is CSARDREGRSPLHF.

This chain connects TRBV20-1 to TRBJ2-1; 8 nucleotides match TRBD2. V shed 3 bases, J shed 0 bases, and the junction held 13 bases outside the gene matches. The CDR3 runs to 18 residues. Germline V CDR1 and CDR2: DFQATT, SNEGSKA (reference sequence). This chain's CDR3 is CSASSILLAELSYNEQFF. The CDR3 region has the DNA TGCAGTGCTAGCTCTATCTTACTAGCGGAGCTCTCCTACAATGAGCAGTTCTTC.